This TCR beta chain stems from a study of T cell changes during pregnancy in multiple sclerosis (dated by TCRdb to between 2018 and 2020). As for the study more broadly: The study looked at changes in the T cell repertoire across pregnancy in women with multiple sclerosis.

In the case of this clone: Its antigen is still unknown. One base away there is no much larger clone; base qualities are not given.

Including the terminal cysteine and phenylalanine, the CDR3 comprises 16 residues. Solely the CDR3 DNA is kept, with 48 bases framed from the first base. From the germline V gene, CDR1 is SGHTA and CDR2 is FQGTGA. The V end gives up 5 bases and the J end 1 base, leaving 9 bases in the junction not matched to a gene. Libraries were built with the immunoSEQ multiplex PCR assay. Entries here come from immuneACCESS through TCRdb and include only in-frame sequences with V and J called. Some clones fail to appear in such tables; in the studies checked, an unresolved V gene covers under half of the shortfall, and the cause of the remainder is unknown. Here the sample has 30,000 to 40,000 clones; 75% to 90% occur a single time. Of the sample, approximately 6.6% falls within the top ten clones.

The TCR was taken from a female donor with multiple sclerosis, enrolled in a pregnancy study. The sample was CD8+ T cells from peripheral blood mononuclear cells, taken in the second trimester of pregnancy. The chain is assembled from TRBV7-3 and TRBJ2-3, with TRBD2 matching 7 junction bases. The DNA reads TGTGCCAGCAGCCCCCGGTCGGGAGGAGGCACAGATACGCAGTATTTT. Its coded protein is CASSPRSGGGTDTQYF.